A single sample is the source of the 4 T cell receptor beta chains below, sequenced in a study of cytotoxic CD8 clonotypes in ibrutinib-treated CLL. Clones were read by immunoSEQ multiplex PCR, and TCRdb kept only the in-frame ones, dropping some. The table records roughly 180,000 clones, under 85% of them present only once. The sequenced sample was PBMCs, obtained after 24 months of ibrutinib treatment. The receptors come from a human donor with chronic lymphocytic leukemia.

J is TRBJ1-2 and V is TRBV9; TRBD1 is a possible D gene (6 bases). The CDR3 is made up of 14 amino acids. Trimming cost V 0 bases and J 5 bases, with 11 bases left between them. Germline CDR1 reads SGDLS; CDR2 reads YYNGEE. CDR3 DNA sequence: TGTGCCAGCAGCGTAGAAGGGACACCGTATGGCTACACCTTC. Translated, it gives CASSVEGTPYGYTF.

This clone was seen only a few times. The genes are TRBV11-3 and TRBJ1-5; D is unresolved. The ends were cut back, 8 bases at V and 4 bases at J, with 12 bases in the middle. The CDR3 runs 13 residues. Germline V gene sequence: CDR1 SGHNT, CDR2 YENEEA. CDR3 DNA: TGTGCCAGCGCAAGCCAGGAAAATCAGCCCCAGCATTTT. Protein product: CASASQENQPQHF.

V and J are TRBV28 and TRBJ2-7; TRBD1 matches 7 bases. Per the germline V gene, CDR1 is MDHEN and CDR2 is SYDVKM. The CDR3 extends over 12 amino acids. V trimming: 8 bases; J trimming: 6 bases; junction bases outside the gene matches: 7. CDR3 amino acids: CASEPTGAEQYF. CDR3 nucleotides: TGTGCCAGCGAACCTACAGGGGCCGAGCAGTACTTC.

The table lists this clone with a count of one. V gene TRBV6-1 combines with J gene TRBJ2-7; 10 positions match TRBD1. Germline CDR1 is MNHNS and CDR2 is SASEGT. The junction had 8 bases not matched to a gene; V was cut back by 5 bases and J by 4 bases. The CDR3 sequence is 15 residues long. Here the CDR3 reads CASSPTGTGEYEQYF. DNA for the CDR3: TGTGCCAGCAGTCCTACCGGGACAGGGGAGTACGAGCAGTACTTC.